These 31 T cell receptor beta chains were sequenced from one sample in a study of cytotoxic CD8 clonotypes in ibrutinib-treated CLL. Sequencing used immunoSEQ multiplex PCR; TCRdb keeps in-frame clones, though not all of them. The profile covers about 300,000 clones, with roughly three quarters appearing a single time and roughly 6% taken by the ten largest. Sample: PBMCs, taken at disease progression, from a patient treated with ibrutinib. The receptors come from a human donor with chronic lymphocytic leukemia.

This clone was counted once. The chain recombines TRBV4-1 with TRBJ1-6, with D perhaps matching TRBD1 (5 bases). The V gene lost 1 base and the J gene lost 9 bases, with 13 bases spanning the gap. This CDR3 region has 15 residues. Germline loops: CDR1 MGHRA, CDR2 YSYEKL. CDR3 DNA: TGCGCCAGCAGCCAAGCCCTCCCGGGACGTTCACCCCTCCACTTT. Translating gives CASSQALPGRSPLHF.

The CDR3 loop reads CASSLSRAGIQETQYF. The CDR3 DNA reads as TGTGCCAGCAGCTTGTCCAGGGCTGGGATACAAGAGACCCAGTACTTC. The V and J genes are TRBV5-6 and TRBJ2-5; D is possibly TRBD1 (5 bases). There are 16 residues in the CDR3. Germline lookup yields CDR1 SGHDT and CDR2 YYEEEE. Trimming left V 1 base short and J 2 bases short, with 15 bases between.

This chain joins TRBV10-3 and TRBJ2-1; 7 nucleotides line up with TRBD2. CDR3 length equals 16 residues. The V gene end was trimmed by 3 bases and the J gene end by 8 bases; junction bases not matched to a gene: 13. The germline CDR1 and CDR2 sequences are ENHRY and SYGVKD. For the CDR3, the DNA is TGTGCCATCAGTGAACCAGCGGGATCCGGGGCGGATGAGCAGTTCTTC. Protein sequence: CAISEPAGSGADEQFF.

The genes are TRBV9 and TRBJ2-3, with unresolved D. Germline CDR1 SGDLS, CDR2 YYNGEE. Trimming stripped 0 bases from V and 5 bases from J, with 7 bases between. The CDR3 sequence is 13 residues long. DNA of the CDR3: TGTGCCAGCAGCGTAGCCGATGGAGATACGCAGTATTTT. Protein: CASSVADGDTQYF. Combining the CDR3 with reference TRBV9 and TRBJ2-3 gives the whole variable domain DSGVTQTPKHLITATGQRVTLRCSPRSGDLSVYWYQQSLDQGLQFLIQYYNGEERAKGNILERFSAQQFPDLHSELNLSSLELGDSALYFCASSVADGDTQYFGPGTRLTVL.

The genes are TRBV4-1 and TRBJ2-1, with TRBD2 identical over 8 bases. This CDR3 comprises 16 residues. Germline loops: CDR1 MGHRA, CDR2 YSYEKL. Unmatched junction bases numbered 8, after V lost 2 bases and J lost 5 bases. The CDR3 loop is CASSQPTSGAHNEQFF. The CDR3 DNA reads as TGCGCCAGCAGCCAACCAACTAGCGGAGCCCACAATGAGCAGTTCTTC.

V is TRBV27 and J is TRBJ1-5; 9 nucleotides match TRBD1. CDR1 and CDR2 (germline): MNHEY, SMNVEV (reference sequence). This CDR3 has 15 residues. The ends lost 2 bases at V and 4 bases at J; junction bases unmatched: 3. The CDR3 region is CASSLGQGMNQPQHF. The CDR3 DNA follows: TGTGCCAGCAGTTTAGGACAGGGGATGAATCAGCCCCAGCATTTT.

The rearrangement joins TRBV11-1 to TRBJ2-7, with D perhaps being TRBD1 or TRBD2 (5 bases each). Trimming took 0 bases from V and 3 from J, leaving 12 bases between them. This CDR3 region has 15 residues. CDR1 is SGHAT and CDR2 is FQDESV in the germline V gene (reference sequence). CDR3 loop: CASSLAGEALYEQYF. Written as DNA, the CDR3 is TGTGCCAGCAGCTTAGCGGGGGAAGCCCTCTACGAGCAGTACTTC.

This sequence joins TRBV9 and TRBJ2-7, with TRBD2 identical over 10 bases. In germline, CDR1 is SGDLS, CDR2 YYNGEE. With V trimmed by 7 bases and J by 1 base, 2 bases remained unmatched. This CDR3 contains 13 residues. The CDR3 region is CASGAGGSYEQYF. CDR3 bases: TGTGCCAGCGGAGCGGGAGGGTCCTACGAGCAGTACTTC. Drawing the rest from reference TRBV9 and TRBJ2-7, the complete variable domain is DSGVTQTPKHLITATGQRVTLRCSPRSGDLSVYWYQQSLDQGLQFLIQYYNGEERAKGNILERFSAQQFPDLHSELNLSSLELGDSALYFCASGAGGSYEQYFGPGTRLTVT.

The V call is TRBV9, the J call TRBJ2-5; TRBD1 agrees at 9 bases. Per the germline V gene, CDR1 is SGDLS and CDR2 is YYNGEE. The V and J ends lost 3 bases and 0 bases, in that order; junction bases with no gene match: 3. The CDR3 loop spans 15 amino acids. The CDR3 region has the DNA TGTGCCAGCAGCGGGACAGGGGCCTACCAAGAGACCCAGTACTTC. Its translation: CASSGTGAYQETQYF.

This clone was seen only once. The rearrangement joins TRBV4-1 to TRBJ2-3; D call uncertain. Germline CDR1 and CDR2: MGHRA and YSYEKL. The CDR3 runs 15 residues. Between the trimmed V and J ends, which lost 0 bases and 0 bases, there was a span of 7 bases. The CDR3 coding sequence is TGCGCCAGCAGCCAAGAGATTCGGAGCACAGATACGCAGTATTTT. Its translation is CASSQEIRSTDTQYF.

The CDR3 protein is CASSQEYGFNFYNEQFF. CDR3 bases: TGCGCCAGCAGCCAAGAATACGGCTTCAACTTCTACAATGAGCAGTTCTTC. The V call is TRBV4-3, the J call TRBJ2-1; D call uncertain. Germline CDR1 is LGHNA and CDR2 is YSLEER. The CDR3 has 17 amino acids. Between the trimmed V and J ends, which lost 0 bases and 3 bases, there was a span of 15 bases.

The J gene is TRBJ1-1, the V gene TRBV11-1; TRBD1 might be the D (5 bases). The CDR3 has 15 amino acids. Trimming stripped 5 bases from V and 5 bases from J, with 18 bases between. Per germline, CDR1 SGHAT and CDR2 FQDESV (reference sequence). The CDR3 here is CASSRIQGRWTEAFF. DNA for the CDR3: TGTGCCAGCAGCCGAATCCAGGGTAGGTGGACTGAAGCTTTCTTT. Based on the CDR3 plus reference TRBV11-1 and TRBJ1-1, the full variable domain is EAEVAQSPRYKITEKSQAVAFWCDPISGHATLYWYRQILGQGPELLVQFQDESVVDDSQLPKDRFSAERLKGVDSTLKIQPAELGDSAMYLCASSRIQGRWTEAFFGQGTRLTVV.

This clone was seen a single time. The chain combines TRBV21-1 with TRBJ2-3; the table's D gene call, TRBD2, was not cross checked with the DNA. TRBV21-1 is assigned pseudogene status. This CDR3 comprises 13 residues. The DNA for the CDR3 is TGTGCCAGGAGACTAGAGAGCACAGATACGCAGTATTTT. Translating it yields CARRLESTDTQYF.

The genes are TRBV27 and TRBJ2-5, with 10 bases matching TRBD1. The CDR3 contains 15 residues. Germline values: CDR1 MNHEY, CDR2 SMNVEV (reference sequence). J lost 4 bases, V lost 5 bases, and 7 bases had no gene match. CDR3 sequence: CASSGGQGRGETQYF. CDR3 sequence (DNA): TGTGCCAGCAGTGGGGGACAGGGGCGGGGAGAGACCCAGTACTTC.

The J gene is TRBJ2-7, the V gene TRBV28; a possible D gene is TRBD2 (6 bases). Trimming stripped 3 bases from V and 5 bases from J, with 17 bases between. The CDR3 sequence is 15 residues long. CDR1 is MDHEN and CDR2 is SYDVKM in the germline V gene. This chain's CDR3 is CASSFKGWRDHEQYF. CDR3 DNA sequence: TGTGCCAGCAGTTTTAAGGGTTGGAGGGACCACGAGCAGTACTTC.

The chain couples TRBV7-2 to TRBJ1-3; no reliable D call. The V end lost 3 bases, the J end lost 4 bases, and 7 bases lay between the germline ends. The CDR3 contains 13 residues. Germline assignment: CDR1 SGHTA and CDR2 FQGNSA. The CDR3 is CASSLEAGNTIYF. The CDR3 coding sequence is TGTGCCAGCAGCTTGGAAGCAGGAAACACCATATATTTT.

The chain recombines TRBV6-1 with TRBJ1-1; TRBD1 agrees at 7 bases. The germline CDR1 and CDR2 sequences are MNHNS and SASEGT. The V and J ends lost 4 bases and 1 base, in that order; junction bases with no gene match: 3. This CDR3 contains 14 residues. The CDR3 is CASSVGTANTEAFF. CDR3 sequence (DNA): TGTGCCAGCAGTGTTGGGACAGCGAACACTGAAGCTTTCTTT.

The chain couples TRBV6-5 to TRBJ2-7; 8 bases agree with TRBD1. The CDR3 has 14 residues. V shed 5 bases, J shed 2 bases, and the junction held 5 bases outside the gene matches. In germline, CDR1 is MNHEY, CDR2 SVGAGI. The DNA for the CDR3 is TGTGCCAGCAGTCCCACGGGACAGGCCTACGAGCAGTACTTC. Translation gives CASSPTGQAYEQYF.

V usage is TRBV2 and J usage is TRBJ1-4, with 7 bases identical to TRBD1. CDR1 SNHLY and CDR2 FYNNEI come from the germline V gene. The V gene end was trimmed by 7 bases and the J gene end by 8 bases; junction bases not matched to a gene: 10. CDR3 length: 14 residues. CDR3 residues: CASITGALGEKLFF. CDR3 sequence (DNA): TGTGCCAGCATCACAGGGGCCCTAGGGGAAAAACTGTTTTTT.

The chain is built from TRBV7-2 and TRBJ2-7, with 9 bases lining up with TRBD2. The germline V gene has CDR1 SGHTA and CDR2 FQGNSA. The length of the CDR3 is 15 residues. V gave up 1 base and J gave up 2 bases; unmatched junction bases: 3. CDR3 DNA: TGTGCCAGCAGCTTAGAGAGCGGGGGGACCTACGAGCAGTACTTC. It specifies CASSLESGGTYEQYF.

This clone occurred a few times. The chain uses TRBV2 and TRBJ2-5; D call uncertain. V gave up 4 bases and J gave up 5 bases, with 8 bases separating them. Per the germline V gene, CDR1 is SNHLY and CDR2 is FYNNEI. The CDR3 is 12 residues long. CDR3 DNA: TGTGCCAGCAGTGTGAGATTGGAGACCCAGTACTTC. It encodes CASSVRLETQYF.

The V call is TRBV2, the J call TRBJ2-3; TRBD1 matches at 8 bases. The ends lost 7 bases at V and 2 bases at J; junction bases unmatched: 8. The CDR3 is 15 residues long. Germline V gives CDR1 SNHLY, CDR2 FYNNEI. The CDR3 loop reads CASTAGGIVTDTQYF. CDR3 in DNA: TGTGCCAGCACGGCAGGGGGCATCGTCACAGATACGCAGTATTTT.

This clone has only a few counts. The rearrangement links TRBV5-1 to TRBJ2-2; D unresolved. Trimming stripped 5 bases from V and 3 bases from J, with 8 bases between. The CDR3 has 13 amino acids. The germline V gene encodes CDR1 SGHRS and CDR2 YFSETQ. As DNA, the CDR3 is TGCGCCAGCAGTCCGAGGTACACCGGGGAGCTGTTTTTT. Translation gives CASSPRYTGELFF.

This clone turned up a few times. V and J are TRBV7-2 and TRBJ1-5; D call uncertain. Germline V gene sequence: CDR1 SGHTA, CDR2 FQGNSA. The CDR3 loop spans 15 amino acids. V shed 5 bases and J shed 8 bases, with 19 bases lying between them. CDR3 residues: CASSPSTGFREPQHF. CDR3 sequence (DNA): TGTGCCAGCAGCCCGTCTACCGGGTTCCGCGAGCCCCAGCATTTT.

This sequence joins TRBV10-1 and TRBJ2-7; D is perhaps TRBD1 (5 bases). The CDR3 length is 14 residues. Trimming pared 8 bases from V and 6 bases from J, leaving 20 bases between. The germline gives CDR1 WNHNN, CDR2 SYGVQD (reference sequence). The CDR3 is CASFFPGRVAEQYF. CDR3 bases: TGCGCCAGCTTCTTCCCCGGCAGGGTCGCCGAGCAGTACTTC.

The CDR3 spells CASTSTRGPNEQFF. The CDR3 coding sequence is TGTGCCAGTACCTCAACCCGGGGGCCCAATGAGCAGTTCTTC. The rearrangement links TRBV19 to TRBJ2-1; D assignment may be TRBD1 or TRBD2 (6 bases each). Deletions cut 7 bases from V and 6 bases from J, with 16 bases between. Germline CDR1 reads LNHDA; CDR2 reads SQIVND (reference sequence). CDR3 length equals 14 residues.

This clone was observed a single time. The gene calls are TRBV11-1 and TRBJ2-7; 13 nucleotides line up with TRBD2. CDR3 length: 15 residues. V dropped 1 base and J dropped 5; count of bases not matched to a gene: 2. The germline gives CDR1 SGHAT, CDR2 FQDESV (reference sequence). The CDR3 region has the DNA TGTGCCAGCAGCTTAGGGACTAGCGGGAGAGACGAGCAGTACTTC. It encodes CASSLGTSGRDEQYF.

The chain employs TRBV29-1 and TRBJ2-2; the D is unclear. The CDR3 covers 13 residues. The germline V and J ends were trimmed by 4 bases and 3 bases, with 9 bases remaining between them. From germline, CDR1 is SQVTM and CDR2 ANQGSEA. The CDR3 loop reads CSVASWDTGELFF. DNA of the CDR3: TGCAGCGTTGCTAGTTGGGACACCGGGGAGCTGTTTTTT.

The V and J genes are TRBV6-5 and TRBJ2-7; D is possibly TRBD1 or TRBD2 (6 bases each). From germline, CDR1 is MNHEY and CDR2 SVGAGI. The CDR3 spans 13 residues. Trimming stripped 6 bases from V and 7 bases from J, with 16 bases between. The CDR3 spells CASSQGGRREQYF. DNA of the CDR3: TGTGCCAGCAGCCAAGGGGGGCGCAGGGAGCAGTACTTC.

This clone was counted between two and nine times. The chain links TRBV11-2 to TRBJ2-7, with 7 bases that match TRBD2. The CDR3 contains 11 residues. The V segment lost 4 bases and the J segment 7 bases; nucleotides outside the gene matches: 1. CDR1 and CDR2 (germline): SGHAT, FQNNGV. The CDR3 here is CASSWGGEQYF. In DNA, the CDR3 is TGTGCCAGCAGCTGGGGGGGAGAGCAGTACTTC.

The chain carries TRBV29-1 and TRBJ1-2, with D unresolved. V was pared by 1 base and J by 3 bases, with 18 bases between. The length of the CDR3 is 16 residues. Germline V lookup: CDR1 SQVTM, CDR2 ANQGSEA. CDR3 sequence: CSVEGPQSGLYYGYTF. The CDR3 bases are TGCAGCGTTGAAGGGCCTCAAAGCGGTTTGTACTATGGCTACACCTTC.